This T cell receptor (beta chain) comes out of a study of T cells in Graves' hyperthyroidism and ophthalmopathy. As for the study in general: At the time of initial diagnosis and before any treatment, peripheral blood was collected.

Amplification of TCR beta CDR3 regions used RNA as the template. The TCR CDR3 first-round RT-PCR relied on the HTBI primer set. Each CDR3 protein gets one entry after TCRdb re-called the multiplex PCR reads with MiXCR. The data show about 58,000 distinct CDR3 sequences, roughly 49% seen once. V trimming: 6 bases; J trimming: 5 bases; junction bases outside the gene matches: 9. The CDR3 consists of 14 residues. For this clonotype: With a much larger clone just one base away, this may be a read error. The conserved final phenylalanine or tryptophan is absent from the CDR3, which likely points to a read error.

This TCR was recovered from a woman aged 30 to 39 with Graves' ophthalmopathy. The specimen sequenced was blood. The chain carries TRBV12-3 or TRBV12-4 and TRBJ1-1, with 7 nucleotides matching TRBD1. This CDR3 reads CASSMTGRGTEAFL. The CDR3 nucleotides are TGTGCCAGCAGCATGACAGGGAGGGGTACTGAAGCTTTCCTT.